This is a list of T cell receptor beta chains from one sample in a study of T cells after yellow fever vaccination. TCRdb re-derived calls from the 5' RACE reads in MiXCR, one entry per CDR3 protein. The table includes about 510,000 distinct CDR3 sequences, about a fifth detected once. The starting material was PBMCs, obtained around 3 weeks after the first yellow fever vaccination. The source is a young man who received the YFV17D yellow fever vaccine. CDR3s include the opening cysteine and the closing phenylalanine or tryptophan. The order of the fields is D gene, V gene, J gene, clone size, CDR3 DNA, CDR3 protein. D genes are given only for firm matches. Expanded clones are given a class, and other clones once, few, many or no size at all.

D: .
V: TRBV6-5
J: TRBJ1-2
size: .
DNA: TGTGCCAGCAGTTACGAGGGCTTCGGCTCTAACTATGGCTACACCTTC
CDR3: CASSYEGFGSNYGYTF

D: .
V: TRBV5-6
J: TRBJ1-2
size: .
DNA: TGTGCCAGCAGCTTGGGTCGGATCTATGGCTACACCTTC
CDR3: CASSLGRIYGYTF

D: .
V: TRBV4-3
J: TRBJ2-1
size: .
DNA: TGCGCCAGCAGCCAGTGGGCCGGGGGCTCCGATGAGCAGTTCTTC
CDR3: CASSQWAGGSDEQFF

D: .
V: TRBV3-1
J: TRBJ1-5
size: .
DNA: TGTGCCAGCAGCCAAGATAGGGGGTATCGGCCCCAGCATTTT
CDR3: CASSQDRGYRPQHF

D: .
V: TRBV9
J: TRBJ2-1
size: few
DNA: TGTGCCAGCAGCGTAGGGGCTGGGAATGAGCAGTTCTTC
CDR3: CASSVGAGNEQFF

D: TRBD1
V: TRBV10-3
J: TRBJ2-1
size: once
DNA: TGTGCCACCGGGACAGGGAAGATTTGGGGAGATGAGCAGTTCTTC
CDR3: CATGTGKIWGDEQFF

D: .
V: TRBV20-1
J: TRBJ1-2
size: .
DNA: TGCAGTGCTAGAGTAAGGGGCTACTATGGCTACACCTTC
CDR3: CSARVRGYYGYTF

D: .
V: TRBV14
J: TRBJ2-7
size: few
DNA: TGTGCCAGCAGCCAAGATCTAGTAGGGGGGTTCTACGAGCAGTACTTC
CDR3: CASSQDLVGGFYEQYF

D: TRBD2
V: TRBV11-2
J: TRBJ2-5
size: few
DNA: TGTGCCAGCAGCTTAGGGTTTAGCGGGGGATTCCAAGAGACCCAGTACTTC
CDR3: CASSLGFSGGFQETQYF

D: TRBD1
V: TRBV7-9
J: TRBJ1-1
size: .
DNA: TGTGCCATCAGCTTGGGACAGCATAGGACTGAAGCTTTCTTT
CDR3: CAISLGQHRTEAFF

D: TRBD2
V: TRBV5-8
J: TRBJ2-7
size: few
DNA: TGTGCCAGCAGCTTCACTAGCGGAATCAACGAGCAGTACTTC
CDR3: CASSFTSGINEQYF

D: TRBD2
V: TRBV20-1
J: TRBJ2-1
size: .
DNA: TGCAGTGCTAGAGCCCCTAGCGGCTCCTACAATGAGCAGTTCTTC
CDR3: CSARAPSGSYNEQFF

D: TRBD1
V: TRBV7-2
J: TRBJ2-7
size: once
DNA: TGTGCCAGCAGCGCAAGAGGTGGACAGGTCTACGAGCAGTACTTC
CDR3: CASSARGGQVYEQYF

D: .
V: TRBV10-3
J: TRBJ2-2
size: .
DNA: TGTGCCATCAGTGAGTCGCTAATTACCGGGGAGCTGTTTTTT
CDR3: CAISESLITGELFF

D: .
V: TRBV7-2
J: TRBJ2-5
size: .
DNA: TGTGCCAGCAGCTTAGGGTGGGGGCAAGAGACCCAGTACTTC
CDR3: CASSLGWGQETQYF

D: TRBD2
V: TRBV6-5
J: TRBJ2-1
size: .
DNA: TGTGCCAGCAGTTTAGGGACTAGCGGGGGTTATGAGCAGTTCTTC
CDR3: CASSLGTSGGYEQFF

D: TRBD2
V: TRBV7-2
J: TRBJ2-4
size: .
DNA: TGTGCCAGCAGCTTAGTAGCGGGGGCTGGAGACATTCAGTACTTC
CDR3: CASSLVAGAGDIQYF

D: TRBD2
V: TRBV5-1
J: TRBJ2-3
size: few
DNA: TGCGCCAGCAGCTTGAGCGGGGGGGTCTCAGATACGCAGTATTTT
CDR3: CASSLSGGVSDTQYF

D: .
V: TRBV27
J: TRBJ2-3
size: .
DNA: TGTGCCAGCTCCTTTTTAGGGGGGGCGAGAGACACAGATACGCAGTATTTT
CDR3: CASSFLGGARDTDTQYF

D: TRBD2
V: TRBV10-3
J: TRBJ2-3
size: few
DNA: TGTGCCATCAGACTAGCGGGGAAGACAGATACGCAGTATTTT
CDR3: CAIRLAGKTDTQYF

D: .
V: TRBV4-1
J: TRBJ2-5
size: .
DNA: TGCGCCAGCAGCCAAGCAGGGGGGGATTTTGAGACCCAGTACTTC
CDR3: CASSQAGGDFETQYF

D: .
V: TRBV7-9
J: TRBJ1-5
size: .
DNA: TGTGCCAGCAGCTTAGAGGGAACTCAGCCCCAGCATTTT
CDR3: CASSLEGTQPQHF

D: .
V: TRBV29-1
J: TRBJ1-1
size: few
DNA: TGCAGCGTTGATCGAACGGGGACTATGAACACTGAAGCTTTCTTT
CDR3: CSVDRTGTMNTEAFF

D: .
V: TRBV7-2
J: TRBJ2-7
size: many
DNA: TGTGCCAGCAGCTCATTTCCCCGGGGTAGCTCCTACGAGCAGTACTTC
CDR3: CASSSFPRGSSYEQYF

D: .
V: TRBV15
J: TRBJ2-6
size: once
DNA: TGTGCCACCAGCAGAGATAGGGCAGCTGGGGCCAACGTCCTGACTTTC
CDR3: CATSRDRAAGANVLTF

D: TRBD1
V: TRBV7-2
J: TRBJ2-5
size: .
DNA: TGTGCCAGCAGCTTCCGGGACAGCCAAGAGACCCAGTACTTC
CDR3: CASSFRDSQETQYF

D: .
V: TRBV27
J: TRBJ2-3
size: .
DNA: TGTGCCAGCACGGCCGCAGGGCGCACAGATACGCAGTATTTT
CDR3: CASTAAGRTDTQYF

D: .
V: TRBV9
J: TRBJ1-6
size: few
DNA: TGTGCCAGCAGCGTTGGGTCCTATAATTCACCCCTCCACTTT
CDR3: CASSVGSYNSPLHF

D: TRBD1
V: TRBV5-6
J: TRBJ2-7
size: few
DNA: TGTGCCAGCAGCGTCCGGGACAGCCTCTACGAGCAGTACTTC
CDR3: CASSVRDSLYEQYF

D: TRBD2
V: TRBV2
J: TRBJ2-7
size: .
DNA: TGTGCCAGCAGAAGAGCGGGGGGGGATCTCTACGAGCAGTACTTC
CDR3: CASRRAGGDLYEQYF

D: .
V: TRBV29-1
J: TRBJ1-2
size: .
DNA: TGCAGCGTCCCGACTGCAGGGGCCGGCTATGGCTACACCTTC
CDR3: CSVPTAGAGYGYTF

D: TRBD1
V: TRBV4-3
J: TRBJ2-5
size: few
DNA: TGCGCCAGCAGTCGGGACAGGCTAGAGACCCAGTACTTC
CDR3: CASSRDRLETQYF

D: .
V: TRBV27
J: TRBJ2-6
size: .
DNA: TGTGCCAGTAGTTTCGGTGCGGGGGCCAACGTCCTGACTTTC
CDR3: CASSFGAGANVLTF

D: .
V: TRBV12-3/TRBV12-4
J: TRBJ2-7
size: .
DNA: TGTGCCAGCAGTTTGGGGCCCCTCCACGAGCAGTACTTC
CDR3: CASSLGPLHEQYF

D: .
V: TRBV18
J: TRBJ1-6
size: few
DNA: TGTGCCAGCTCACCACAGGGGCCTGGGAATTCACCCCTCCACTTT
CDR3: CASSPQGPGNSPLHF

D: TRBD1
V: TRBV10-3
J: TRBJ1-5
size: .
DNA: TGTGCCACCCGGGACAGGGCTCATCAGCCCCAGCATTTT
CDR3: CATRDRAHQPQHF

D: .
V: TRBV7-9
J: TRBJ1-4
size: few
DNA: TGTGCCAGCAGCCGCGGGACACGGAGTGAAAAACTGTTTTTT
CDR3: CASSRGTRSEKLFF

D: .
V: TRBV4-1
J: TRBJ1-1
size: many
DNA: TGCGCCAGCAGCCAAGTTCGGGGCACTGAAGCTTTCTTT
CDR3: CASSQVRGTEAFF

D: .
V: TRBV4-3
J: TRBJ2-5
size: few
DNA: TGCGCCAGCAGCCACACGGGGGAGACCCAGTACTTC
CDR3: CASSHTGETQYF

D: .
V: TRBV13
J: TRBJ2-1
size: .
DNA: TGTGCCAGCAGCTTAGAGGGGGGCTCCTACAATGAGCAGTTCTTC
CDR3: CASSLEGGSYNEQFF